Below are 7 T cell receptor beta chains sequenced from a single sample in a study of glioma-infiltrating T cells after dendritic cell vaccination (dated by TCRdb to 2016 to 2017). The library was obtained by the immunoSEQ multiplex PCR assay. In its TCRdb copy, this immuneACCESS table keeps in-frame sequences only and misses some clones. Where compared with another copy, unresolved V genes explain less than half of these, and the others have no known cause. The sample table holds 65,000 to 80,000 clones, of which 80% to 85% were seen once. The leading ten clones occupy roughly 7.9% of the sample. Source: blood, taken before dendritic cell vaccination. The source is a human donor with glioblastoma.

This sequence joins TRBV2 and TRBJ2-2; D is ambiguous. CDR3 length: 13 residues. Germline V CDR1 and CDR2: SNHLY, FYNNEI. V was shortened by 2 bases and J by 2 bases, with 3 bases between the two germline ends. The CDR3 is CASSEHNTGELFF. DNA for the CDR3: TGTGCCAGCAGTGAACATAACACCGGGGAGCTGTTTTTT.

The chain combines TRBV5-4 with TRBJ1-1, with TRBD1 matching over 8 bases. The CDR3 runs to 14 residues. The V gene's germline CDR1 is SGHNT and CDR2 YYREEE (reference sequence). The ends lost 0 bases at V and 8 bases at J; junction bases unmatched: 6. CDR3 loop: CASSLGQGLEEAFF. The CDR3 coding sequence is TGTGCCAGCAGCTTGGGACAGGGGCTTGAGGAAGCTTTCTTT. Combining the CDR3 with reference TRBV5-4 and TRBJ1-1 gives the whole variable domain ETGVTQSPTHLIKTRGQQVTLRCSSQSGHNTVSWYQQALGQGPQFIFQYYREEENGRGNFPPRFSGLQFPNYSSELNVNALELDDSALYLCASSLGQGLEEAFFGQGTRLTVV.

This chain connects TRBV4-1 to TRBJ2-5, with 10 bases matching TRBD2. Germline lookup yields CDR1 MGHRA and CDR2 YSYEKL. The CDR3 runs to 15 residues. V lost 4 bases, J lost 5 bases, and 7 bases stayed unmatched. The CDR3 loop reads CASSRSGGAVETQYF. The CDR3, as DNA: TGCGCCAGCAGCCGCAGCGGGGGGGCCGTTGAGACCCAGTACTTC.

The V gene is TRBV7-3, the J gene TRBJ2-1; possible D gene TRBD1, 6 bases. CDR3 length: 15 amino acids. Trimming shortened V by 5 bases and J by 0 bases, and 11 bases separated the two germline ends. Germline V lookup: CDR1 SGHTA, CDR2 FQGTGA. The CDR3 protein is CASSLKDSSYNEQFF. CDR3 DNA sequence: TGTGCCAGCAGCCTCAAGGACAGCTCCTACAATGAGCAGTTCTTC.

CDR3 residues: CASSALGLAGDTQYF. In DNA, the CDR3 is TGCGCCAGCAGCGCCTTAGGGCTAGCGGGGGATACGCAGTATTTT. The chain couples TRBV4-1 to TRBJ2-3, with 9 bases that match TRBD2. J gave up 6 bases and V 5 bases, and 9 bases lay outside the gene matches. Germline values: CDR1 MGHRA, CDR2 YSYEKL. The length of the CDR3 is 15 residues.

V usage is TRBV25-1 and J usage is TRBJ2-1; 11 nucleotides align to TRBD2. CDR3 size: 15 residues. Germline assignment: CDR1 MGHDK and CDR2 SYGVNS. V shed 2 bases and J 5 bases; nucleotides not matched to a gene: 2. The CDR3 region is CASSETTSGDNEQFF. The CDR3 DNA reads TGTGCCAGCAGTGAAACGACTAGCGGGGACAATGAGCAGTTCTTC. Drawing the rest from reference TRBV25-1 and TRBJ2-1, the complete variable domain is EADIYQTPRYLVIGTGKKITLECSQTMGHDKMYWYQQDPGMELHLIHYSYGVNSTEKGDLSSESTVSRIRTEHFPLTLESARPSHTSQYLCASSETTSGDNEQFFGPGTRLTVL.

This sequence joins TRBV7-9 and TRBJ1-1, with D unclear. Germline CDR1 is SEHNR and CDR2 is FQNEAQ (reference sequence). The length of the CDR3 is 14 residues. The V gene lost 6 bases and the J gene lost 5 bases, with 16 bases spanning the gap. CDR3 bases: TGTGCCAGCAGTCTAGCAGTGGACCGGACTGAAGCTTTCTTT. Its translation is CASSLAVDRTEAFF.